The 29 T cell receptor beta chains below come from one sample, sequenced in a study of cytomegalovirus exposure and HLA in healthy donors. A multiplex PCR was run with 60 Vbeta primers and 13 Jbeta primers. The repertoire was sequenced with immunoSEQ multiplex PCR; TCRdb's copy has only in-frame clones and lacks some. The table has 120,000 or so clones, roughly a tenth seen once. The sample consisted of PBMCs. The receptor set was obtained from a young woman in good health and CMV-seropositive.

This clone was counted a few times. This chain joins TRBV7-6 and TRBJ2-2; 11 nucleotides align to TRBD2. The CDR3 loop spans 15 amino acids. Looked up from germline, CDR1 is SGHVS and CDR2 is FNYEAQ. V trimming: 8 bases; J trimming: 7 bases; junction bases outside the gene matches: 9. Written as DNA, the CDR3 is TGTGCCAGCGGAAAACTAGCGGGAGCGGTCGGGGAGCTGTTTTTT. This translates into CASGKLAGAVGELFF.

This clone qualifies as medium-sized. The chain couples TRBV6-5 to TRBJ1-1; 7 bases align to TRBD1. CDR3 size: 15 residues. The germline V gene has CDR1 MNHEY and CDR2 SVGAGI. The V gene end was trimmed by 6 bases and the J gene end by 5 bases; junction bases not matched to a gene: 12. The CDR3 sequence is CASSQLPGGRTEAFF. The CDR3 region has the DNA TGTGCCAGCAGCCAACTTCCAGGGGGACGGACTGAAGCTTTCTTT.

This clone was counted only a few times. The chain combines TRBV6-6 with TRBJ1-6, with 7 bases lining up with TRBD1. V was pared by 4 bases and J by 1 base, with 1 base of the junction left unmatched. This CDR3 has 15 residues. Germline-derived CDR1 and CDR2 are MNHNY and SVGAGI (reference sequence). The CDR3 here is CASSSTGSYNSPLHF. DNA of the CDR3: TGTGCCAGCAGTTCGACAGGGTCCTATAATTCACCCCTCCACTTT.

In its sample, this clone was seen a few times. This chain connects TRBV11-2 to TRBJ1-5; D is uncertain. CDR3 size: 15 residues. V was pared by 5 bases and J by 2 bases, with 13 bases between. CDR1 and CDR2 from the germline V gene are SGHAT and FQNNGV. In nucleotides, the CDR3 is TGTGCCAGCAGCCTGTCGGGGTATGGCAATCAGCCCCAGCATTTT. This translates into CASSLSGYGNQPQHF. Together with reference TRBV11-2 and TRBJ1-5, the CDR3 gives the full variable domain: EAGVAQSPRYKIIEKRQSVAFWCNPISGHATLYWYQQILGQGPKLLIQFQNNGVVDDSQLPKDRFSAERLKGVDSTLKIQPAKLEDSAVYLCASSLSGYGNQPQHFGDGTRLSIL.

The rearrangement links TRBV19 to TRBJ2-1; possibly TRBD1 for D (6 bases). Germline CDR1 is LNHDA and CDR2 is SQIVND (reference sequence). V dropped 4 bases and J dropped 5 bases, with 18 bases sitting between them. The CDR3 extends over 16 amino acids. The CDR3: CASSKSGQLKDNEQFF. The CDR3 bases are TGTGCCAGTAGTAAGTCCGGACAGCTGAAAGACAATGAGCAGTTCTTC.

V usage is TRBV5-6 and J usage is TRBJ2-1; TRBD2 agrees at 9 bases. CDR3 length equals 17 residues. The V and J ends lost 4 bases and 7 bases, in that order; junction bases with no gene match: 15. Germline V gives CDR1 SGHDT, CDR2 YYEEEE. The CDR3 loop is CASSKRTSEVMRNEQFF. As DNA, the CDR3 is TGTGCCAGCAGCAAAAGGACTAGCGAAGTGATGAGGAATGAGCAGTTCTTC.

The chain employs TRBV5-1 and TRBJ2-7; maybe TRBD2 (5 bases). CDR1 and CDR2 (germline): SGHRS, YFSETQ. V dropped 5 bases and J dropped 3 bases, with 15 bases sitting between them. The CDR3 sequence is 14 residues long. The DNA of the CDR3 is TGCGCCAGCAGAGAGGGATCCCTTAACTACGAGCAGTACTTC. It codes for CASREGSLNYEQYF.

This clone was picked up a small number of times. The chain's CDR3 is CAISGNPGEGSYEQYF. The CDR3 coding sequence is TGTGCCATCAGTGGAAACCCAGGGGAAGGGTCCTACGAGCAGTACTTC. The rearrangement joins TRBV10-3 to TRBJ2-7; D may be TRBD1 (6 bases). Trimming left V 4 bases short and J 1 base short, with 17 bases between. This CDR3 has 16 residues. In germline, CDR1 is ENHRY, CDR2 SYGVKD.

The CDR3 DNA reads as TGTGCCAGCAGTCCAGTAGGCAGGGAGGGCTATGGCTACACCTTC. It codes for CASSPVGREGYGYTF. J is TRBJ1-2 and V is TRBV28; perhaps TRBD1 as D (5 bases). Between the trimmed V and J ends, which lost 5 bases and 4 bases, there was a span of 17 bases. Germline CDR1 MDHEN, CDR2 SYDVKM. CDR3 length equals 15 residues.

This clone was counted between two and nine times. This chain connects TRBV19 to TRBJ2-1, with TRBD2 identical over 8 bases. Germline V gene sequence: CDR1 LNHDA, CDR2 SQIVND (reference sequence). V shed 5 bases, J shed 5 bases, and the junction held 11 bases outside the gene matches. This CDR3 comprises 16 residues. CDR3 region: CASSRLVLAVNNEQFF. Here the CDR3 DNA reads TGTGCCAGTAGTCGCCTAGTACTAGCGGTGAACAATGAGCAGTTCTTC.

This clone was detected only a few times. The V call is TRBV27, the J call TRBJ1-1, with D perhaps TRBD1 (5 bases). The V end was cut by 6 bases, the J end by 5 bases, with 16 bases between. Germline V CDR1 and CDR2: MNHEY, SMNVEV (reference sequence). This CDR3 is built from 14 residues. The CDR3 region has the DNA TGTGCCAGCAGAGTAACCAGGGAAAGGACTGAAGCTTTCTTT. Amino acid sequence: CASRVTRERTEAFF.

The chain has TRBV7-3 and TRBJ1-1; 8 nucleotides agree with TRBD1. The V gene end was trimmed by 1 base and the J gene end by 8 bases; junction bases not matched to a gene: 9. The germline V gene has CDR1 SGHTA and CDR2 FQGTGA. There are 15 residues in the CDR3. The CDR3 here is CASSLRGGGQGEAFF. The CDR3 DNA is TGTGCCAGCAGCTTAAGGGGGGGAGGACAGGGCGAAGCTTTCTTT.

A word on this clone: Compared with germline, one end of the junction differs, possibly owing to a read error. This chain joins TRBV4-1 and TRBJ2-1; 11 bases line up with TRBD2. The germline gives CDR1 MGHRA, CDR2 YSYEKL. This CDR3 is built from 15 residues. The CDR3 DNA sequence: TGTGCCAGCAGTCTTACTAGCGGGAGTTTCAATGAGCAGTTCTTC. It translates to CASSLTSGSFNEQFF.

The V call is TRBV5-1, the J call TRBJ2-1, with D perhaps matching TRBD2 (5 bases). V was clipped by 1 base and J by 8 bases, with 16 bases between them. Germline V gives CDR1 SGHRS, CDR2 YFSETQ. The CDR3 consists of 15 residues. The CDR3 is CASSLSTPGLYEQFF. The DNA of the CDR3 is TGCGCCAGCAGCTTGTCCACCCCCGGACTTTATGAGCAGTTCTTC.

The rearrangement links TRBV4-1 to TRBJ1-2; D may be TRBD1 (5 bases). The V and J ends lost 0 bases and 4 bases respectively, with 12 bases between them. CDR3 size: 15 residues. Germline V lookup: CDR1 MGHRA, CDR2 YSYEKL. The CDR3 DNA follows: TGCGCCAGCAGCCAAGATGGAGTGGGGCGCTATGGCTACACCTTC. Translating gives CASSQDGVGRYGYTF.

In this sample, this clone turned up a few times. The chain carries TRBV14 and TRBJ1-1; a weak D match, TRBD1 (5 bases). The CDR3 contains 18 residues. Germline CDR1 and CDR2: SGHDN and FVKESK. Trimming cost V 1 base and J 1 base, with 19 bases left between them. The CDR3 DNA reads as TGTGCCAGCAGCCAAGTTGACTGGAGGGGTGGGGGGAACACTGAAGCTTTCTTT. Its protein is CASSQVDWRGGGNTEAFF.

This clone was recorded many times. The V and J genes are TRBV30 and TRBJ1-6, with D perhaps TRBD1 (5 bases). Trimming pared 5 bases from V and 7 bases from J, leaving 12 bases between. The CDR3 spans 13 residues. Germline V CDR1 and CDR2: GTSNPN, SVGIG (reference sequence). The CDR3: CAWGYQGNSPLHF. In DNA, the CDR3 is TGTGCCTGGGGCTATCAGGGAAATTCACCCCTCCACTTT.

The J gene is TRBJ2-3, the V gene TRBV5-4; 7 bases are shared with TRBD2. Unmatched junction bases numbered 4, after V lost 3 bases and J lost 6 bases. The CDR3 is made up of 13 amino acids. Germline CDR1 SGHNT, CDR2 YYREEE (reference sequence). DNA for the CDR3: TGTGCCAGCAGCTATGGGACTATCGATACGCAGTATTTT. As protein: CASSYGTIDTQYF.

A few counts support this clone. This chain uses TRBV25-1 with TRBJ1-1; the D is unclear. The CDR3 runs to 11 residues. V was shortened by 8 bases and J by 3 bases, with 7 bases between the two germline ends. From germline, CDR1 is MGHDK and CDR2 SYGVNS. CDR3 bases: TGTGCCAGCCGACGGGACACTGAAGCTTTCTTT. Protein sequence: CASRRDTEAFF.

The J gene is TRBJ2-1, the V gene TRBV4-2; D is uncertain. The V end lost 5 bases, the J end lost 11 bases, and 22 bases lay between the germline ends. The CDR3 is 15 amino acids. Per the germline V gene, CDR1 is LGHNA and CDR2 is YNFKEQ. CDR3 protein: CASSVQLVGGAKQFF. In DNA, the CDR3 is TGTGCCAGCAGCGTTCAGCTGGTCGGTGGAGCCAAGCAGTTCTTC.

This clone was picked up a small number of times. The chain employs TRBV5-1 and TRBJ2-1; 10 bases map to TRBD2. The trim removed 6 bases at V and 7 bases at J, leaving 10 bases unmatched. This CDR3 is 15 amino acids long. CDR1 and CDR2 (germline): SGHRS, YFSETQ. CDR3 sequence reads: CASTPSGRVKNEQFF. The CDR3 DNA follows: TGCGCCAGCACCCCTAGCGGGAGAGTGAAGAATGAGCAGTTCTTC.

The chain recombines TRBV28 with TRBJ2-7; 11 bases are shared with TRBD2. The germline V gene has CDR1 MDHEN and CDR2 SYDVKM. J was trimmed by 3 bases and V by 6 bases; bases with no gene match: 4. The CDR3 contains 14 residues. The CDR3 loop reads CASRRTSGSYEQYF. In DNA, the CDR3 is TGTGCCAGCAGACGAACTAGCGGGAGCTACGAGCAGTACTTC.

This clone was counted a few times. This CDR3 is CASSISLSNTEAFF. Here the CDR3 DNA reads TGTGCCAGTAGTATATCCCTCTCGAACACTGAAGCTTTCTTT. The chain uses TRBV19 and TRBJ1-1; the D is unclear. Germline assignment: CDR1 LNHDA and CDR2 SQIVND (reference sequence). The CDR3 has 14 residues. Trimming stripped 2 bases from V and 1 base from J, with 8 bases between.

The chain couples TRBV5-4 to TRBJ1-1; 8 bases map to TRBD1. The CDR3 contains 15 residues. Germline lookup yields CDR1 SGHNT and CDR2 YYREEE (reference sequence). V was clipped by 0 bases and J by 11 bases; unmatched bases: 12. The CDR3 loop reads CASSLATRDRGLAFF. CDR3 nucleotide sequence: TGTGCCAGCAGCTTGGCCACCCGAGACAGGGGCCTTGCTTTCTTT.

The J gene is TRBJ2-1, the V gene TRBV27; D is possibly TRBD2 (6 bases). Per the germline V gene, CDR1 is MNHEY and CDR2 is SMNVEV (reference sequence). CDR3 length equals 12 residues. The V and J ends lost 8 bases and 13 bases respectively, with 18 bases between them. The CDR3 DNA is TGTGCCAGCTCGGGACTCTCTCTTACACAGTTCTTC. Protein sequence: CASSGLSLTQFF.

The CDR3 DNA reads as TGTGCCAGCAGCTTAGGAGTTCTGAACACTGAAGCTTTCTTT. Translated: CASSLGVLNTEAFF. The V gene is TRBV5-4, the J gene TRBJ1-1, with D hard to call. Germline CDR1 and CDR2: SGHNT and YYREEE (reference sequence). The CDR3 extends over 14 amino acids. The germline V and J ends were trimmed by 2 bases and 0 bases, with 8 bases remaining between them.

J is TRBJ2-7 and V is TRBV5-6, with D maybe TRBD2 (6 bases). V lost 5 bases to trimming and J lost 2 bases, with 11 bases between them. The germline V gene has CDR1 SGHDT and CDR2 YYEEEE. The CDR3 runs to 13 residues. Here the CDR3 DNA reads TGTGCCAGCAGACGGGGGTCTACCTACGAGCAGTACTTC. Translating it yields CASRRGSTYEQYF.

This clone was counted between two and nine times. V gene TRBV18 combines with J gene TRBJ1-5; 7 nucleotides align to TRBD1. J was trimmed by 3 bases and V by 5 bases; bases with no gene match: 13. Germline-derived CDR1 and CDR2 are KGHSH and LQKENI. The CDR3 covers 17 residues. CDR3 amino acids: CASSSLFLGTVNQPQHF. CDR3 DNA: TGTGCCAGCTCATCTCTCTTCCTCGGGACAGTCAATCAGCCCCAGCATTTT.

The chain combines TRBV29-1 with TRBJ2-3; 11 bases match TRBD2. The ends lost 3 bases at V and 4 bases at J; junction bases unmatched: 6. CDR1 SQVTM and CDR2 ANQGSEA come from the germline V gene. The CDR3 runs to 15 residues. This CDR3 is CSVDNVAGGADTQYF. CDR3 DNA: TGCAGCGTTGACAACGTAGCGGGAGGGGCAGATACGCAGTATTTT.